The entry below gives a single T cell receptor (beta chain) sequence along with its context. Its antigen is not known. The sample is drawn from a study of cytomegalovirus exposure and HLA in healthy donors. At the level of the study: The early release's HLA-typed donors yielded 70 million to 85 million unique TCRs.

Regarding the study as a whole: In a later analysis, V- and J-gene trimming of beta chains associated with a DCLRE1C missense variant, replicated independently. In vitro, a few CMV-associated chains proved specific for CMV antigens.

Germline-derived CDR1 and CDR2 are LNHDA and SQIVND (reference sequence). This CDR3 spans 13 amino acids. The V gene lost 0 bases and the J gene lost 6 bases, with 8 bases spanning the gap. It was with 60 Vbeta and 13 Jbeta primers that the PCR ran. The repertoire was sequenced with immunoSEQ multiplex PCR; TCRdb's copy has only in-frame clones and lacks some. The sample carries 100,000 to 150,000 clones, around three quarters recorded once. The receptor's source is a female donor in good health and CMV-seronegative. The source material was PBMCs. The V and J genes are TRBV19 and TRBJ1-1, with D hard to call. The CDR3 coding sequence is TGTGCCAGTAGTATAGATCGGGGTGCTGAAGCTTTCTTT. Protein: CASSIDRGAEAFF.